This T cell receptor beta chain was sequenced during a study of cytomegalovirus exposure and HLA in healthy donors. The CDR3 contains 15 residues. CDR1 and CDR2 (germline): LNHNV, YYDKDF (reference sequence). V gave up 3 bases and J gave up 0 bases; unmatched junction bases: 0. It was with 60 Vbeta and 13 Jbeta primers that the PCR ran. Clones were sequenced by immunoSEQ multiplex PCR, and TCRdb holds only the in-frame ones, with some missing. The profile shows roughly 140,000 clones, approximately 84% of them singletons. This clonotype was sampled from a woman aged 60-70 years in good health and CMV-seropositive. The sample comprised PBMCs. The chain uses TRBV15 and TRBJ2-3; TRBD2 agrees at 10 bases. The CDR3 here is CATSRTSGSTDTQYF. Written as DNA, the CDR3 is TGTGCCACCAGCAGGACTAGCGGGAGCACAGATACGCAGTATTTT.